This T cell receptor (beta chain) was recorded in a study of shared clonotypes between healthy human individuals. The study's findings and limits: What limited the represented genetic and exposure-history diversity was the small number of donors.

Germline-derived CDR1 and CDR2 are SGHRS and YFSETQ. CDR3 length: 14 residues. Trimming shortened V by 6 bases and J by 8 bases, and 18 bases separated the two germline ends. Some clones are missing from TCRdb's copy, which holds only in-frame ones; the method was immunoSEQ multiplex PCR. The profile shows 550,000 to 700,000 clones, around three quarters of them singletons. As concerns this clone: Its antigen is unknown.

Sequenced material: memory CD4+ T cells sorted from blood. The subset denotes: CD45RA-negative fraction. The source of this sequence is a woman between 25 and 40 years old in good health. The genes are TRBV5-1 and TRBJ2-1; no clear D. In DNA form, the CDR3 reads TGCGCCAGCAAACTAACGCCGAGCGTCTATGAGCAGTTCTTC. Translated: CASKLTPSVYEQFF.